Listed below are T cell receptor beta chains from one sample, sequenced in a study of Ad26.COV2.S vaccination and SARS-CoV-2 variants. Here immunoSEQ multiplex PCR was the method, and the copy in TCRdb shows in-frame clones only, minus some. Among approximately 480,000 clones, 70% to 90% were seen once, and the ten largest hold around 13%. The starting material was peripheral blood, obtained in a trial of Ad26.COV2.S vaccine versus placebo. The receptors come from a person aged 18 to 59 who received the Ad26.COV2.S COVID-19 vaccine or a placebo. The CDR3 runs from the conserved cysteine through the conserved F or W. The order of the fields is D gene, V gene, clone size, J gene, CDR3 DNA, CDR3 protein. A D gene is named only where the DNA matches it firmly. A clone size is listed for some rows: how often the clone was seen (once, few, many), or a class if it is expanded.

d_call: .
v_call: TRBV19
clone_size: .
j_call: TRBJ2-3
cdr3_nt: TGTGCCAGTAGGACAGGAAGAGGGACAGATACGCAGTATTTT
cdr3_aa: CASRTGRGTDTQYF

d_call: TRBD1
v_call: TRBV9
clone_size: .
j_call: TRBJ1-3
cdr3_nt: TGTGCCAGCAGTGGAGGGGGACAGATCTCTGGAAACACCATATATTTT
cdr3_aa: CASSGGGQISGNTIYF

d_call: .
v_call: TRBV28
clone_size: .
j_call: TRBJ1-2
cdr3_nt: TGTGCCAGCAGTTTACACACGGATCCCAGCCGGGGCTACACCTTC
cdr3_aa: CASSLHTDPSRGYTF

d_call: TRBD2
v_call: TRBV11-2
clone_size: .
j_call: TRBJ2-5
cdr3_nt: TGTGCCAGCAGCTTAGATCCTCCTAGCGGGTACCAAGAGACCCAGTACTTC
cdr3_aa: CASSLDPPSGYQETQYF

d_call: .
v_call: TRBV28
clone_size: .
j_call: TRBJ2-1
cdr3_nt: TGTGCCAGCATCAATAGCGAGAACTACAATGAGCAGTTCTTC
cdr3_aa: CASINSENYNEQFF

d_call: .
v_call: TRBV27
clone_size: .
j_call: TRBJ2-1
cdr3_nt: TGTGCCAGCAGTCCCCTCTGGGACCAAGCGTACAATGAGCAGTTCTTC
cdr3_aa: CASSPLWDQAYNEQFF

d_call: .
v_call: TRBV12-3/TRBV12-4
clone_size: .
j_call: TRBJ1-1
cdr3_nt: TGTGCCAGCAGTCCTAATACGCCAGGGCAAGCTTTCTTT
cdr3_aa: CASSPNTPGQAFF

d_call: TRBD2
v_call: TRBV6-2/TRBV6-3
clone_size: .
j_call: TRBJ2-3
cdr3_nt: TGTGCCAGCAGTTATGGTCTCTCGGGCCTAGCGGGGCGCACAGATACGCAGTATTTT
cdr3_aa: CASSYGLSGLAGRTDTQYF

d_call: TRBD2
v_call: TRBV30
clone_size: .
j_call: TRBJ2-1
cdr3_nt: TGTGCCTGGAGGGCGGGCGGGACTAGGGGGAATGAGCAGTTCTTC
cdr3_aa: CAWRAGGTRGNEQFF

d_call: TRBD1
v_call: TRBV5-1
clone_size: .
j_call: TRBJ1-2
cdr3_nt: TGCGCCAGCAGCGGGACAGGGGGCTCCTATGGCTACACCTTC
cdr3_aa: CASSGTGGSYGYTF

d_call: .
v_call: TRBV10-1
clone_size: few
j_call: TRBJ2-7
cdr3_nt: TGCGCCAGCAGTGAGCCAGGGCCTCAGGGCCCGACCTACGAGCAGTACTTC
cdr3_aa: CASSEPGPQGPTYEQYF

d_call: TRBD1
v_call: TRBV4-1
clone_size: .
j_call: TRBJ2-7
cdr3_nt: TGCGCCAGCAGCCAAGTCGAGGGGGCTGCCCCCTACGAGCAGTACTTC
cdr3_aa: CASSQVEGAAPYEQYF

d_call: TRBD1
v_call: TRBV30
clone_size: .
j_call: TRBJ2-3
cdr3_nt: TGTGCCTGGCAGGACAGGGGGCCTTCAAGGGATACGCAGTATTTT
cdr3_aa: CAWQDRGPSRDTQYF

d_call: TRBD2
v_call: TRBV7-2
clone_size: .
j_call: TRBJ2-1
cdr3_nt: TGTGCCAGCAGCCTTGTTGGGACTAGGGGGAATGAGCAGTTCTTC
cdr3_aa: CASSLVGTRGNEQFF

d_call: .
v_call: TRBV24-1
clone_size: .
j_call: TRBJ2-6
cdr3_nt: TGTGCCACCAGTGACGCAATAACAGGGCAGACCTCTGGGGCCAACGTCCTGACTTTC
cdr3_aa: CATSDAITGQTSGANVLTF

d_call: .
v_call: TRBV24-1
clone_size: .
j_call: TRBJ1-1
cdr3_nt: TGTGCCACCAGTGATTCTGGGGCTAGGAACACTGAAGCTTTCTTT
cdr3_aa: CATSDSGARNTEAFF

d_call: .
v_call: TRBV5-6
clone_size: .
j_call: TRBJ1-4
cdr3_nt: TGTGCCAGCAGCTTGCGGCCGTCAACTAATGAAAAACTGTTTTTT
cdr3_aa: CASSLRPSTNEKLFF

d_call: TRBD1
v_call: TRBV24-1
clone_size: .
j_call: TRBJ2-2
cdr3_nt: TGTGCCACCAGTGATACAGGACAGGGCCGAAGGAACACCGGGGAGCTGTTTTTT
cdr3_aa: CATSDTGQGRRNTGELFF

d_call: .
v_call: TRBV6-5
clone_size: .
j_call: TRBJ1-5
cdr3_nt: TGTGCCAGCAAAAAGGCGATGGGGCCCCAGCATTTT
cdr3_aa: CASKKAMGPQHF

d_call: .
v_call: TRBV5-6
clone_size: .
j_call: TRBJ2-5
cdr3_nt: TGTGCCAGCAGCTTGGGAGGACTCCATCAAGAGACCCAGTACTTC
cdr3_aa: CASSLGGLHQETQYF

d_call: .
v_call: TRBV19
clone_size: .
j_call: TRBJ2-1
cdr3_nt: TGTGCCAGTAGTGTTAAAAGCTCCTACAATGAGCAGTTCTTC
cdr3_aa: CASSVKSSYNEQFF

d_call: .
v_call: TRBV30
clone_size: .
j_call: TRBJ2-1
cdr3_nt: TGTGCCTGGGGCTTATTGGGCACTCGCTACAATGAGCAGTTCTTC
cdr3_aa: CAWGLLGTRYNEQFF

d_call: .
v_call: TRBV5-4
clone_size: .
j_call: TRBJ2-1
cdr3_nt: TGTGCCAGCAGCCCGACTAGAAGCTATGAGCAGTTCTTC
cdr3_aa: CASSPTRSYEQFF

d_call: .
v_call: TRBV7-2
clone_size: .
j_call: TRBJ2-1
cdr3_nt: TGTGCCAGCAGCTTTTTCGGGAGAGTCAATGAGCAGTTCTTC
cdr3_aa: CASSFFGRVNEQFF

d_call: .
v_call: TRBV9
clone_size: .
j_call: TRBJ2-3
cdr3_nt: TGTGCCAGCAGCGTAGAGGGGGGAGTCGCAGATACGCAGTATTTT
cdr3_aa: CASSVEGGVADTQYF

d_call: TRBD1
v_call: TRBV12-3/TRBV12-4
clone_size: .
j_call: TRBJ1-1
cdr3_nt: TGTGCCAGCACCGGGACAGGAGGTACTGAAGCTTTCTTT
cdr3_aa: CASTGTGGTEAFF

d_call: TRBD2
v_call: TRBV19
clone_size: .
j_call: TRBJ2-7
cdr3_nt: TGTGCCAGTAGTTCCCCCGGAGCGGGGTATGAGCAGTACTTC
cdr3_aa: CASSSPGAGYEQYF

d_call: .
v_call: TRBV28
clone_size: .
j_call: TRBJ1-5
cdr3_nt: TGTGCCAGCAGCCGACCCGGGGGGATTAGGAATCAGCCCCAGCATTTT
cdr3_aa: CASSRPGGIRNQPQHF

d_call: .
v_call: TRBV7-8
clone_size: few
j_call: TRBJ1-5
cdr3_nt: TGTGCCAGCAACCCTGGGGGGGAGGAGCCCCAGCATTTT
cdr3_aa: CASNPGGEEPQHF

d_call: TRBD2
v_call: TRBV15
clone_size: .
j_call: TRBJ2-4
cdr3_nt: TGTGCCACCAGCAGATCCGGACTAGCGGAAAACATTCAGTACTTC
cdr3_aa: CATSRSGLAENIQYF

d_call: TRBD1
v_call: TRBV4-2
clone_size: .
j_call: TRBJ2-1
cdr3_nt: TGTGCCAGCAGCCAAGAGGCCAGGGGGCACAATGAGCAGTTCTTC
cdr3_aa: CASSQEARGHNEQFF

d_call: TRBD1
v_call: TRBV11-1
clone_size: once
j_call: TRBJ2-1
cdr3_nt: TGTGCCAGCAGCCCCCGGACAGGGGATAGGTACAATGAGCAGTTCTTC
cdr3_aa: CASSPRTGDRYNEQFF

d_call: .
v_call: TRBV5-1
clone_size: .
j_call: TRBJ2-2
cdr3_nt: TGCGCCAGCAGTTCCTTAACAGATACCAGTAACACCGGGGAGCTGTTTTTT
cdr3_aa: CASSSLTDTSNTGELFF

d_call: .
v_call: TRBV13
clone_size: .
j_call: TRBJ2-1
cdr3_nt: TGTGCCAGCAGGGACCTTGCTCGTCTAGAGCAGTTCTTC
cdr3_aa: CASRDLARLEQFF

d_call: TRBD1
v_call: TRBV5-1
clone_size: .
j_call: TRBJ2-4
cdr3_nt: TGCGCCAGCAGTACGCAGGGGGCGCGTGGAAACATTCAGTACTTC
cdr3_aa: CASSTQGARGNIQYF

d_call: .
v_call: TRBV7-2
clone_size: .
j_call: TRBJ2-7
cdr3_nt: TGTGCCAGCAGCTTGGTAACCGGGACCCCCTACGAGCAGTACTTC
cdr3_aa: CASSLVTGTPYEQYF

d_call: TRBD2
v_call: TRBV5-1
clone_size: .
j_call: TRBJ2-1
cdr3_nt: TGCGCCAGCAGCTTGGAGCCAGCGGGAGGGCCCGATGAGCAGTTCTTC
cdr3_aa: CASSLEPAGGPDEQFF

d_call: .
v_call: TRBV6-2/TRBV6-3
clone_size: few
j_call: TRBJ2-7
cdr3_nt: TGTGCCAGCAGTTACGACGGCCGGTACTACGAGCAGTACTTC
cdr3_aa: CASSYDGRYYEQYF

d_call: .
v_call: TRBV9
clone_size: .
j_call: TRBJ2-7
cdr3_nt: TGTGCCAGCAGCGTAGGTGGGGCGGCACGGTCCTACGAGCAGTACTTC
cdr3_aa: CASSVGGAARSYEQYF

d_call: TRBD1
v_call: TRBV28
clone_size: .
j_call: TRBJ2-7
cdr3_nt: TGTGCCAGCAGTACCTGGACAGGAGCTATCGACGAGCAGTACTTC
cdr3_aa: CASSTWTGAIDEQYF

d_call: .
v_call: TRBV28
clone_size: .
j_call: TRBJ1-1
cdr3_nt: TGTGCCAGCAGGGGGGCGGAGAGCACTGAAGCTTTCTTT
cdr3_aa: CASRGAESTEAFF

d_call: TRBD1
v_call: TRBV27
clone_size: .
j_call: TRBJ1-1
cdr3_nt: TGTGCCAGCGGGTTGCAGGGGGGAGGGGCTTTCTTT
cdr3_aa: CASGLQGGGAFF

d_call: .
v_call: TRBV4-3
clone_size: .
j_call: TRBJ1-4
cdr3_nt: TGCGCCAGCAGCCAAGAGGGCCGGTCTAATGAAAAACTGTTTTTT
cdr3_aa: CASSQEGRSNEKLFF

d_call: .
v_call: TRBV6-2/TRBV6-3
clone_size: .
j_call: TRBJ1-6
cdr3_nt: TGTGCCAGCAGCCTCGACCTCAGCTCCTATAATTCACCCCTCCACTTT
cdr3_aa: CASSLDLSSYNSPLHF

d_call: .
v_call: TRBV27
clone_size: .
j_call: TRBJ2-5
cdr3_nt: TGTGCCAGCAGTTTAACAGTTGGAGAGACCCAGTACTTC
cdr3_aa: CASSLTVGETQYF

d_call: TRBD1
v_call: TRBV6-2/TRBV6-3
clone_size: .
j_call: TRBJ2-1
cdr3_nt: TGTGCCAGCAGTATGGGACAGGGTAGCTATGAGCAGTTCTTC
cdr3_aa: CASSMGQGSYEQFF

d_call: .
v_call: TRBV6-6
clone_size: .
j_call: TRBJ2-3
cdr3_nt: TGTGCCAGCCGCCCCCACGGGGAGGATACGCAGTATTTT
cdr3_aa: CASRPHGEDTQYF

d_call: .
v_call: TRBV4-2
clone_size: few
j_call: TRBJ2-2
cdr3_nt: TGTGCCAGCAGCCAAGTCACCGGGGAGCTGTTTTTT
cdr3_aa: CASSQVTGELFF